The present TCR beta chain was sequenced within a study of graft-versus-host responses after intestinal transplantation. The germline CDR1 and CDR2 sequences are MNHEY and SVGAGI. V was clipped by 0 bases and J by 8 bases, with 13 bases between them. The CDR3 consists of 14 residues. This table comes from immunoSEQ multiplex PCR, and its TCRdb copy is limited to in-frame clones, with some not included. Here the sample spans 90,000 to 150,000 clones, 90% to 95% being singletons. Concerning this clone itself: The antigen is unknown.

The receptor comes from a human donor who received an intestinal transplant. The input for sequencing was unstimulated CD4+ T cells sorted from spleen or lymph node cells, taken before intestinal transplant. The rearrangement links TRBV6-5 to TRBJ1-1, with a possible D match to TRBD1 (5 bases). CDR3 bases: TGTGCCAGCAGTTACTCGAGGGCAGGGAGAGAAGCTTTCTTT. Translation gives CASSYSRAGREAFF.